This T cell receptor beta chain was captured by sequencing in a study of T cell repertoires in cytomegalovirus infection. Background on the study: Both CMV infection and a matching HLA type were indicated by public TCR beta signatures.

Trimming cost V 4 bases and J 6 bases, with 22 bases left between them. The CDR3 runs to 16 residues. Germline CDR1 is SGHVS and CDR2 is FNYEAQ. TCRdb re-called the reads through MiXCR, storing one row per CDR3 protein. The top ten hold about a tenth of the sample, which has more than 150,000 distinct CDR3 sequences, around 20% seen once. As to this clonotype: Its antigen is unidentified.

The study's findings and limits: Cumulative frequency (of public TCR beta family members) identified carriers of CMV plus the relevant HLA. The response measured ex vivo was dominated by TCR beta clonotypes (HLA-C-restricted and CMV-specific).

Sequencing was performed on PBMCs. This receptor was obtained from a human donor in good health (CMV status not recorded). Some clones in this sample may be carry-over from other donors' samples. V and J are TRBV7-6 and TRBJ2-7; possibly TRBD1 for D (5 bases). CDR3 coding DNA: TGTGCCAGCAGCTCCCAACTGGGGCAGCGACTCGGCGAGCAGTACTTC. Translation: CASSSQLGQRLGEQYF.